The 6 T cell receptor beta chains listed next were all sequenced from one sample in a study of shared clonotypes between healthy human individuals. TCRdb's copy holds only in-frame clones and misses some; the assay was immunoSEQ multiplex PCR. This sample has about 380,000 clones, with about 96% found just once. Sequencing was done on a sample of memory CD8+ T cells sorted from blood. Indicated subset: CD45RO+ cells pooled with CCR7-negative TemRA cells. Receptor source: a young man in good health.

This clone was picked up one time. The chain employs TRBV30 and TRBJ2-2, with 14 bases matching TRBD2. The V and J ends lost 1 base and 6 bases, in that order; junction bases with no gene match: 1. Germline V gene lookup returns CDR1 GTSNPN and CDR2 SVGIG (reference sequence). The CDR3 spans 15 residues. The CDR3 region has the DNA TGTGCCTGGAGTGGACTAGCGGGAGGGCCCGGGGAGCTGTTTTTT. Amino acids: CAWSGLAGGPGELFF.

The chain carries TRBV27 and TRBJ2-7; 11 bases agree with TRBD1. Germline lookup yields CDR1 MNHEY and CDR2 SMNVEV (reference sequence). Unmatched junction bases numbered 1, after V lost 6 bases and J lost 3 bases. This CDR3 is 13 amino acids long. In DNA form, the CDR3 reads TGTGCCAGCAGAGGGACAGGGGGCTACGAGCAGTACTTC. Amino acids: CASRGTGGYEQYF.

This sequence joins TRBV21-1 and TRBJ2-3; the D call of TRBD2 is as the table states it, not checked on the DNA. TRBV21-1 is a known pseudogene. The CDR3 is 20 amino acids. For the CDR3, the DNA is TGTGCCAGCAGCAAAGGTTCCTCGACTAGCGGGAGGGCCCCCACAGATACGCAGTATTTT. It yields the protein CASSKGSSTSGRAPTDTQYF.

This rearrangement joins TRBV2 to TRBJ2-5; TRBD2 aligns across 7 bases. Trimming cost V 6 bases and J 5 bases; bases outside gene matches: 9. This CDR3 contains 14 residues. Per the germline V gene, CDR1 is SNHLY and CDR2 is FYNNEI. This chain's CDR3 is CASRTSWGGETQYF. DNA of the CDR3: TGTGCCAGCAGGACCTCGTGGGGGGGGGAGACCCAGTACTTC.

The CDR3 DNA reads TGTGCCAGCAGCCAACGATGGACTAGCGGGAGGGGTAGCACAGATACGCAGTATTTT. It codes for CASSQRWTSGRGSTDTQYF. The chain recombines TRBV5-4 with TRBJ2-3; 15 nucleotides match TRBD2. Germline values: CDR1 SGHNT, CDR2 YYREEE (reference sequence). Germline trimming cut 4 bases from V and 0 bases from J; bases unmatched to any gene: 9. The length of the CDR3 is 19 residues.

Comments on this clone: Distinct nucleotide sequences in the sample also encode this CDR3. V is TRBV28 and J is TRBJ1-2; no clear D gene. The CDR3 runs 12 residues. Germline V gene sequence: CDR1 MDHEN, CDR2 SYDVKM. V lost 1 base to trimming and J lost 4 bases, with 4 bases between them. The CDR3 loop is CASSLFGYGYTF. The CDR3 DNA reads TGTGCCAGCAGTTTATTTGGCTATGGCTACACCTTC.